A selection of T cell receptor beta chains follows, all from one sample in a study of shared clonotypes between healthy human individuals. The repertoire was sequenced with immunoSEQ multiplex PCR; TCRdb's copy has only in-frame clones and lacks some. The table lists roughly 2,000,000 clones, 90% to 95% of them singletons. Sequencing input: naive CD8+ T cells from PBMCs. Receptors were obtained from a man between 18 and 29 years old in good health. Some clones in this sample may be carry-over from other donors' samples. CDR3s include the opening cysteine and the closing phenylalanine or tryptophan. Fields, in order: D gene, V gene, J gene, clone size, CDR3 protein, CDR3 DNA. The D gene is left open where the match is weak. Rows give clone size only sometimes, using once, few, many, or a class for an expanded clone.

-	TRBV9	TRBJ1-1	-	CASSVGQSGTEAFF	TGTGCCAGCAGCGTAGGGCAGTCGGGGACTGAAGCTTTCTTT
-	TRBV5-1	TRBJ2-7	-	CASSLGDLNSYEQYF	TGCGCCAGCAGCTTGGGGGACTTAAACTCCTACGAGCAGTACTTC
TRBD2	TRBV9	TRBJ2-7	-	CASSAGTRAHEQYF	TGTGCCAGCAGCGCCGGGACTAGGGCCCACGAGCAGTACTTC
-	TRBV15	TRBJ1-1	-	CATSRVRGTEAFF	TGTGCCACCAGCAGAGTCCGTGGTACTGAAGCTTTCTTT
-	TRBV5-1	TRBJ1-2	-	CASSLGLGRIYGYTF	TGCGCCAGCAGCTTGGGTCTGGGACGGATATATGGCTACACCTTC
-	TRBV9	TRBJ1-4	-	CASSVGETEKLFF	TGTGCCAGCAGCGTGGGGGAAACTGAAAAACTGTTTTTT
-	TRBV29-1	TRBJ2-1	-	CSVIPGSYNEQFF	TGCAGCGTTATCCCCGGCTCCTACAATGAGCAGTTCTTC
-	TRBV7-9	TRBJ2-7	-	CASSLTGSEQYF	TGTGCCAGCAGCTTGACGGGTTCCGAGCAGTACTTC
-	TRBV7-2	TRBJ1-1	-	CASSLGPVGEAFF	TGTGCCAGCAGCCTAGGACCTGTTGGAGAAGCTTTCTTT
TRBD2	TRBV19	TRBJ2-7	-	CASSPSSGSLEQYF	TGTGCCAGTAGTCCGTCTAGCGGGAGCCTCGAGCAGTACTTC
-	TRBV28	TRBJ2-7	-	CASSFVGGVYEQYF	TGTGCCAGCAGTTTTGTGGGGGGAGTATACGAGCAGTACTTC
-	TRBV29-1	TRBJ2-7	-	CSVGVFYEQYF	TGCAGCGTGGGAGTCTTCTACGAGCAGTACTTC
-	TRBV21-1	TRBJ1-2	-	CASSKGRGRNYGYTF	TGTGCCAGCAGCAAAGGGAGGGGGAGAAACTATGGCTACACCTTC
-	TRBV30	TRBJ1-1	many	CAWSRNTEAFF	TGTGCCTGGAGTCGGAACACTGAAGCTTTCTTT
-	TRBV7-9	TRBJ2-2	-	CASSQGTTQTGELFF	TGTGCCAGCAGCCAGGGCACCACCCAGACCGGGGAGCTGTTTTTT
-	TRBV9	TRBJ2-2	-	CASSVGAIAGIRAGELFF	TGTGCCAGCAGCGTCGGGGCGATTGCGGGAATAAGGGCTGGGGAGCTGTTTTTT
-	TRBV30	TRBJ1-4	-	CAWSLPGRPRNEKLFF	TGTGCCTGGAGTCTCCCCGGTAGGCCCAGGAATGAAAAACTGTTTTTT
TRBD2	TRBV11-2	TRBJ2-1	-	CASSLGRTSVYNEQFF	TGTGCCAGCAGCTTAGGGAGGACTAGCGTGTACAATGAGCAGTTCTTC
-	TRBV27	TRBJ2-7	-	CASSFSPDYEQYF	TGTGCCAGCAGTTTTTCTCCCGACTACGAGCAGTACTTC
TRBD1	TRBV27	TRBJ2-1	-	CATSQGHEQFF	TGTGCCACTTCACAGGGGCATGAGCAGTTCTTC
-	TRBV28	TRBJ2-1	-	CASSFRFNEQFF	TGTGCCAGCAGTTTTAGGTTCAATGAGCAGTTCTTC
-	TRBV15	TRBJ2-1	-	CATSRDREISGNEQFF	TGTGCCACCAGCAGAGATCGGGAAATCTCCGGCAATGAGCAGTTCTTC
TRBD1	TRBV27	TRBJ1-5	-	CASSYTGDNQPQHF	TGTGCCAGCAGTTACACAGGGGACAATCAGCCCCAGCATTTT
-	TRBV5-6	TRBJ2-1	once	CASSLDTYNEQFF	TGTGCCAGCAGCTTGGACACCTACAATGAGCAGTTCTTC
TRBD2	TRBV7-8	TRBJ2-5	-	CASSPGLAGVETQYF	TGTGCCAGCAGCCCGGGACTAGCGGGAGTGGAGACCCAGTACTTC